The 16 T cell receptor beta chains reported below all come from one sample, sequenced in a study of T cells after yellow fever vaccination. TCRdb reanalysed the 5' RACE reads using MiXCR and keeps one entry per CDR3 protein. This table has under 400,000 distinct CDR3 sequences, roughly 10% appearing once. The source was PBMCs, collected on the day of the first yellow fever vaccination. The receptor source for this set is a man between 18 and 29 years old who received the YFV17D yellow fever vaccine.

The table lists this clonotype with a few counts. This chain uses TRBV7-9 with TRBJ2-5; TRBD1 matches 9 bases. V shed 4 bases and J 3 bases; nucleotides not matched to a gene: 9. This CDR3 spans 16 amino acids. Germline V lookup: CDR1 SEHNR, CDR2 FQNEAQ (reference sequence). The CDR3: CASSSGQGGLEETQYF. DNA of the CDR3: TGTGCCAGCAGCTCGGGACAGGGCGGGTTAGAAGAGACCCAGTACTTC.

The rearrangement joins TRBV4-2 to TRBJ1-2; D not resolved. CDR1 is LGHNA, CDR2 YNFKEQ, per germline. The length of the CDR3 is 15 residues. The V end lost 0 bases, the J end lost 4 bases, and 12 bases lay between the germline ends. The CDR3 region has the DNA TGTGCCAGCAGCCAAGACCCGGGCAGGTCCTATGGCTACACCTTC. This gives the protein CASSQDPGRSYGYTF.

This clonotype was detected a few times. CDR3 coding DNA: TGTGCCAGCAGCCCACCGGGACGCCTGGATGGCTACACCTTC. This codes for CASSPPGRLDGYTF. V and J are TRBV5-4 and TRBJ1-2; D might be TRBD1 (5 bases). Trimming shortened V by 4 bases and J by 6 bases, and 16 bases separated the two germline ends. CDR1 and CDR2 (germline): SGHNT, YYREEE (reference sequence). The CDR3 totals 14 residues.

The chain employs TRBV7-6 and TRBJ2-3, with TRBD1 identical over 9 bases. V shed 6 bases and J 15 bases; nucleotides not matched to a gene: 10. The V gene's germline CDR1 is SGHVS and CDR2 FNYEAQ. The CDR3 is 12 amino acids. The CDR3 DNA follows: TGTGCCAGCAGGGGGTCCGGGACAGGGTTATATTTT. Protein product: CASRGSGTGLYF.

This chain uses TRBV27 with TRBJ2-3, with D possibly being TRBD1 (5 bases). CDR3 length: 14 residues. V was cut by 8 bases and J by 0 bases, with 12 bases left in between. CDR1 is MNHEY and CDR2 is SMNVEV in the germline V gene (reference sequence). CDR3 nucleotides: TGTGCCAGCTGGAAGGGGCCTAGCACAGATACGCAGTATTTT. Protein sequence: CASWKGPSTDTQYF.

The chain is built from TRBV7-2 and TRBJ2-3; TRBD2 agrees at 15 bases. The CDR3 spans 16 residues. Per germline, CDR1 SGHTA and CDR2 FQGNSA. The V segment lost 4 bases and the J segment 4 bases; nucleotides outside the gene matches: 3. In DNA, the CDR3 is TGTGCCAGCAGCTGGGGACTAGCGGGGGGTGCAGATACGCAGTATTTT. Protein sequence: CASSWGLAGGADTQYF. The variable domain in full, with the rest retrieved from reference TRBV7-2 and TRBJ2-3, is GAGVSQSPSNKVTEKGKDVELRCDPISGHTALYWYRQSLGQGLEFLIYFQGNSAPDKSGLPSDRFSAERTGGSVSTLTIQRTQQEDSAVYLCASSWGLAGGADTQYFGPGTRLTVL.

Many counts were recorded for this clonotype. The V and J genes are TRBV12-3 or TRBV12-4 and TRBJ1-4; TRBD1 aligns across 8 bases. J lost 8 bases, V lost 5 bases, and 7 bases had no gene match. This CDR3 spans 14 amino acids. Written as DNA, the CDR3 is TGTGCCAGCAGTCTGGGACAGGTGGCCGAAAAACTGTTTTTT. Translation gives CASSLGQVAEKLFF.

This clonotype appeared a few times. The rearrangement joins TRBV7-2 to TRBJ2-7; D could derive from TRBD1 or TRBD2 (5 bases each). Trimming pared 6 bases from V and 2 bases from J, leaving 23 bases between. Germline assignment: CDR1 SGHTA and CDR2 FQGNSA. This CDR3 contains 17 residues. CDR3 DNA sequence: TGTGCCAGCAGTTATCTGGTCTGGGACCAGACAACCTACGAGCAGTACTTC. Its translation: CASSYLVWDQTTYEQYF.

This clonotype was counted a few times. An end of the junction differs from the germline gene, which may be a read error. The genes are TRBV4-1 and TRBJ2-1; D not resolved. The CDR3 contains 13 residues. Germline values: CDR1 MGHRA, CDR2 YSYEKL. The DNA for the CDR3 is TGCGCCAGCAGACAAGGAAAGGACAATGAGCAGTTCTTC. This codes for CASRQGKDNEQFF.

This clonotype was counted at least ten times. This chain links TRBV5-1 with TRBJ2-5; the match to TRBD1 covers 7 bases. The CDR3 length is 14 residues. The V and J ends lost 3 bases and 5 bases, in that order; junction bases with no gene match: 7. Germline CDR1 is SGHRS and CDR2 is YFSETQ. CDR3 region: CASSYTGDGETQYF. The CDR3 DNA follows: TGCGCCAGCAGCTACACAGGGGACGGGGAGACCCAGTACTTC. The full variable domain, its missing parts supplied by reference TRBV5-1 and TRBJ2-5, is KAGVTQTPRYLIKTRGQQVTLSCSPISGHRSVSWYQQTPGQGLQFLFEYFSETQRNKGNFPGRFSGRQFSNSRSEMNVSTLELGDSALYLCASSYTGDGETQYFGPGTRLLVL.

This clonotype was seen a handful of times. The chain recombines TRBV28 with TRBJ2-3, with 8 bases matching TRBD1. There are 15 residues in the CDR3. V shed 3 bases, J shed 2 bases, and the junction held 4 bases outside the gene matches. The germline CDR1 and CDR2 sequences are MDHEN and SYDVKM. The CDR3 reads CASSLAQGATDTQYF. CDR3 sequence (DNA): TGTGCCAGCAGTTTGGCCCAGGGGGCCACAGATACGCAGTATTTT.

This clonotype has more than one count but fewer than ten. V usage is TRBV27 and J usage is TRBJ1-2; TRBD1 agrees at 7 bases. Trimming removed 5 bases from V and 3 bases from J; junction bases left unmatched: 15. The CDR3 sequence is 17 residues long. CDR1 and CDR2 from the germline V gene are MNHEY and SMNVEV (reference sequence). CDR3 sequence (DNA): TGTGCCAGCAGTCCGGACCTCCTGACAGGGAGAGACTATGGCTACACCTTC. Protein product: CASSPDLLTGRDYGYTF.

This sequence joins TRBV4-3 and TRBJ2-5; no firm D call. V lost 4 bases and J 2 bases, leaving 14 bases between the germline ends. Germline V gene lookup returns CDR1 LGHNA and CDR2 YSLEER. This CDR3 spans 15 amino acids. The CDR3 reads CASSPSIPEQETQYF. The CDR3 region has the DNA TGCGCCAGCAGCCCGTCAATACCAGAACAAGAGACCCAGTACTTC.

The J gene is TRBJ2-1, the V gene TRBV7-9; TRBD2 matches 12 bases. The CDR3 has 16 amino acids. Germline lookup yields CDR1 SEHNR and CDR2 FQNEAQ (reference sequence). Trimming cost V 2 bases and J 9 bases; bases outside gene matches: 8. CDR3 DNA sequence: TGTGCCAGCAGCTTAAGACTAGCGGGGGCCAGTCGTGAGCAGTTCTTC. Amino acid sequence: CASSLRLAGASREQFF.

The chain is built from TRBV5-1 and TRBJ2-2; 9 nucleotides match TRBD1. V was clipped by 4 bases and J by 1 base; unmatched bases: 5. Germline V gene data show CDR1 as SGHRS and CDR2 as YFSETQ. This CDR3 is built from 16 residues. The CDR3 DNA reads TGCGCCAGCAGCGTACAGGGGGCTCAGAACACCGGGGAGCTGTTTTTT. It specifies CASSVQGAQNTGELFF.

J is TRBJ1-2 and V is TRBV3-1, with a tentative D call TRBD1 (5 bases). The germline CDR1 and CDR2 sequences are LGHDT and YNNKEL (reference sequence). Trimming removed 0 bases at V and 8 bases at J, with 13 bases between. The CDR3 contains 14 residues. In nucleotides, the CDR3 is TGTGCCAGCAGCCAAGACCAGGGTAAGGGAGGCTACACCTTC. This sequence encodes CASSQDQGKGGYTF.